These 4 T cell receptor beta chains share one sample of origin, sequenced in a study of prognosis after radiotherapy for stage I lung cancer. Multiplex PCR, run in two rounds, amplified TCR beta CDR3 from genomic DNA. For every TRBV and TRBJ gene, a specific primer was used in first-round PCR. TCRdb analysed the multiplex PCR reads with MiXCR anew, one entry per CDR3 protein. This table has roughly 16,000 distinct CDR3 sequences, roughly 30% appearing once. The material sequenced was PBMCs, taken before or after stereotactic body radiation therapy (not recorded which). These receptors were taken from a donor of 50 years or more with non-small cell lung cancer.

As regards this clonotype: A read error may produce the germline difference seen at one junction end. J is TRBJ1-2 and V is TRBV27; D remains unclear. CDR1 and CDR2 from the germline V gene are MNHEY and SMNVEV (reference sequence). The CDR3 consists of 14 residues. The CDR3: CASIQTSTHYGYAF. The CDR3 nucleotides are TGTGCCAGCATTCAAACAAGTACACACTATGGCTACGCCTTC.

By share, this clonotype counts as medium-sized (0.01 to 0.1%). This chain links TRBV14 with TRBJ2-3, with 8 positions matching TRBD1. CDR3 length equals 17 residues. Germline V CDR1 and CDR2: SGHDN, FVKESK. V lost 5 bases and J lost 2; bases outside the gene matches: 12. CDR3 nucleotide sequence: TGTGCCAGCAGCTGGACAGGGATGTTTTCACACACAGATACGCAGTATTTT. This codes for CASSWTGMFSHTDTQYF.

This clonotype was detected many times. The chain links TRBV6-1 to TRBJ2-7; 7 bases are shared with TRBD2. The CDR3 is made up of 11 amino acids. Germline V gene sequence: CDR1 MNHNS, CDR2 SASEGT. The ends lost 5 bases at V and 11 bases at J; junction bases unmatched: 6. CDR3 nucleotide sequence: TGTGCCAGCAGTAGAGGACGGGAGGAGTACTTC. Encoded protein: CASSRGREEYF.

This clonotype has ten or more counts. This chain links TRBV19 with TRBJ2-3, with D perhaps TRBD2 (6 bases). Germline assignment: CDR1 LNHDA and CDR2 SQIVND (reference sequence). The CDR3 runs to 14 residues. With 4 bases removed from V and 2 bases from J, the gap between germline ends came to 10 bases. DNA for the CDR3: TGTGCCAGTAGTACTCTAGCGAACACAGATACGCAGTATTTT. Protein sequence: CASSTLANTDTQYF.